The rows below give T cell receptor beta chains drawn from one sample of a study of blood T cells in healthy people across ages. MiXCR was run by TCRdb on the 5' RACE reads, yielding one entry per CDR3 protein. Seen here are about 1.4 million distinct CDR3 sequences, approximately 60% observed once, and the top ten hold 6.5% to 8.5%. The specimen sequenced was blood. Receptors were obtained from a man aged 18 to 29 in good health. Each CDR3 is given with its conserved first and last residue. The order of the fields is D gene, V gene, clone size, J gene, CDR3 DNA, CDR3 protein. The D gene is left open where the match is weak. Not every row has a clone size; where given, it reads once, few, many or a size class.

D gene: TRBD1; V gene: TRBV10-3; clone size: few; J gene: TRBJ2-5; CDR3 DNA: TGTGCCATCAGTGAGCCGGGACAGGGCTCAGAGACCCAGTACTTC; CDR3 protein: CAISEPGQGSETQYF
D gene: .; V gene: TRBV29-1; clone size: few; J gene: TRBJ2-1; CDR3 DNA: TGCAGCGTTGAAGAAGTCAGCTCCTACAATGAGCAGTTCTTC; CDR3 protein: CSVEEVSSYNEQFF
D gene: TRBD2; V gene: TRBV3-1; clone size: .; J gene: TRBJ2-6; CDR3 DNA: TGTGCCAGCAGCCGTCACCTAGCGGGGGAGATCTCTGGGGCCAACGTCCTGACTTTC; CDR3 protein: CASSRHLAGEISGANVLTF
D gene: TRBD1; V gene: TRBV25-1; clone size: .; J gene: TRBJ2-5; CDR3 DNA: TGTGCCAGCAGCCCAGCAGGACAGGGGGCGCGAGAGACCCAGTACTTC; CDR3 protein: CASSPAGQGARETQYF
D gene: .; V gene: TRBV29-1; clone size: many; J gene: TRBJ1-2; CDR3 DNA: TGCAGCGTTGACATCAATACGGGTCCCTATGGCTACACCTTC; CDR3 protein: CSVDINTGPYGYTF
D gene: .; V gene: TRBV12-3/TRBV12-4; clone size: .; J gene: TRBJ2-3; CDR3 DNA: TGTGCCAGCAGTTTACTGCCACAGGCCATCACAGATACGCAGTATTTT; CDR3 protein: CASSLLPQAITDTQYF
D gene: .; V gene: TRBV11-3; clone size: .; J gene: TRBJ2-7; CDR3 DNA: TGTGCCAGCAGCTCCCCTAGTAATCCGTTGAAGCAGTACTTC; CDR3 protein: CASSSPSNPLKQYF
D gene: .; V gene: TRBV4-1; clone size: .; J gene: TRBJ1-1; CDR3 DNA: TGCGCCAGCAGCCAATTACTGGCAGTCCAATCAATCCGGAACACTGAAGCTTTCTTT; CDR3 protein: CASSQLLAVQSIRNTEAFF
D gene: TRBD1; V gene: TRBV6-1; clone size: .; J gene: TRBJ2-1; CDR3 DNA: TGTGCCAGCAGTCTCCTCCTCGACCGGGACAGGGCCTACAATGAGCAGTTCTTC; CDR3 protein: CASSLLLDRDRAYNEQFF
D gene: .; V gene: TRBV5-5; clone size: .; J gene: TRBJ2-3; CDR3 DNA: TGTGCCTGCAGCACGCTCATTACAGATACGCAGTATTTT; CDR3 protein: CACSTLITDTQYF
D gene: .; V gene: TRBV24-1; clone size: .; J gene: TRBJ2-2; CDR3 DNA: TGTGCCACAAGAGGACCGGCACTTTTGGGCACCGGGGAGCTGTTTTTT; CDR3 protein: CATRGPALLGTGELFF
D gene: .; V gene: TRBV20-1; clone size: .; J gene: TRBJ2-4; CDR3 DNA: TGCAGTGCTAGAGACCCCCTGGCAGAGAACCATCAGTACTTC; CDR3 protein: CSARDPLAENHQYF
D gene: TRBD2; V gene: TRBV4-1; clone size: .; J gene: TRBJ2-1; CDR3 DNA: TGCGCCAGCAGCCAAGATAGGACTAGCGGCAATGAGCAGTTCTTC; CDR3 protein: CASSQDRTSGNEQFF
D gene: .; V gene: TRBV19; clone size: .; J gene: TRBJ2-3; CDR3 DNA: TGTGCCACGAAGGCCAGTGGGGGCACAGATACGCAGTATTTT; CDR3 protein: CATKASGGTDTQYF
D gene: .; V gene: TRBV6-5; clone size: .; J gene: TRBJ2-1; CDR3 DNA: TGTGCCAGCAGCGCGGGACAGCTTAATGAGCAGTTCTTC; CDR3 protein: CASSAGQLNEQFF
D gene: TRBD1; V gene: TRBV24-1; clone size: .; J gene: TRBJ1-2; CDR3 DNA: TGTGCCACCAGTGATCGGGGACAGAACTATGGCTACACCTTC; CDR3 protein: CATSDRGQNYGYTF
D gene: TRBD1; V gene: TRBV6-6; clone size: .; J gene: TRBJ1-2; CDR3 DNA: TGTGCTAGCAGTCAACTCGGGACAGGGGGCTACACCTTC; CDR3 protein: CASSQLGTGGYTF
D gene: .; V gene: TRBV28; clone size: .; J gene: TRBJ1-2; CDR3 DNA: TGTGCCAGCAGTTTGGGCAGTTGGGGCGGCTACACCTTC; CDR3 protein: CASSLGSWGGYTF
D gene: .; V gene: TRBV4-1; clone size: .; J gene: TRBJ1-5; CDR3 DNA: TGCGCCAGCAGCGACCTGGGGGGCGGTCGCAATCAGCCCCAGCATTTT; CDR3 protein: CASSDLGGGRNQPQHF
D gene: .; V gene: TRBV28; clone size: .; J gene: TRBJ2-7; CDR3 DNA: TGTGCCAGCAGCAGCGGCGGGACAATCTCCTACGAGCAGTACTTC; CDR3 protein: CASSSGGTISYEQYF
D gene: .; V gene: TRBV4-1; clone size: .; J gene: TRBJ2-7; CDR3 DNA: TGCGCCAGCAGCCAAACCAGGGTGGCCCGCGAGCAGTACTTC; CDR3 protein: CASSQTRVAREQYF
D gene: TRBD1; V gene: TRBV20-1; clone size: .; J gene: TRBJ2-7; CDR3 DNA: TGCAGTGCTCGTCCGGGACAGGGACTTAATCACAACTGGTACGAGCAGTACTTC; CDR3 protein: CSARPGQGLNHNWYEQYF
D gene: .; V gene: TRBV2; clone size: .; J gene: TRBJ2-7; CDR3 DNA: TGTGCCAGCAGAGATTTCGCCGGAGGCTCCAGCTCCTACGAGCAGTACTTC; CDR3 protein: CASRDFAGGSSSYEQYF
D gene: TRBD1; V gene: TRBV20-1; clone size: .; J gene: TRBJ2-5; CDR3 DNA: TGCAGTGCTAGAGCGACAGGGGGGGAGACCCAGTACTTC; CDR3 protein: CSARATGGETQYF
D gene: .; V gene: TRBV7-9; clone size: .; J gene: TRBJ2-7; CDR3 DNA: TGTGCCAACAGCTCCATTACCCTTCGGGACACCAATTCCTACGAGCAGTACTTC; CDR3 protein: CANSSITLRDTNSYEQYF
D gene: TRBD2; V gene: TRBV20-1; clone size: .; J gene: TRBJ2-3; CDR3 DNA: TGCAGTGCTAGAGATCCCAAGGCAGTGGGAGGGCCGGATACGCAGTATTTT; CDR3 protein: CSARDPKAVGGPDTQYF
D gene: TRBD1; V gene: TRBV6-6; clone size: .; J gene: TRBJ1-2; CDR3 DNA: TGTGCCACCTCACCGACAGGGGGCTGGGGCACCTTC; CDR3 protein: CATSPTGGWGTF
D gene: .; V gene: TRBV2; clone size: .; J gene: TRBJ2-2; CDR3 DNA: TGTGCCACCAAGAGGGACCGGGGCGGGGAGCTGTTTTTT; CDR3 protein: CATKRDRGGELFF
D gene: .; V gene: TRBV5-1; clone size: .; J gene: TRBJ2-3; CDR3 DNA: TGCGCCAGCAGCTGGACTCCCCGCTACACAGATACGCAGTATTTT; CDR3 protein: CASSWTPRYTDTQYF
D gene: .; V gene: TRBV6-6; clone size: once; J gene: TRBJ2-1; CDR3 DNA: TGTGCCAGCAGTTACTCGATGCAAGGGGTGTACAATGAGCAGTTCTTC; CDR3 protein: CASSYSMQGVYNEQFF
D gene: .; V gene: TRBV4-1; clone size: few; J gene: TRBJ2-5; CDR3 DNA: TGCGCCAGCAGCGTAGTGGGGGGGCTGGAGACCCAGTACTTC; CDR3 protein: CASSVVGGLETQYF